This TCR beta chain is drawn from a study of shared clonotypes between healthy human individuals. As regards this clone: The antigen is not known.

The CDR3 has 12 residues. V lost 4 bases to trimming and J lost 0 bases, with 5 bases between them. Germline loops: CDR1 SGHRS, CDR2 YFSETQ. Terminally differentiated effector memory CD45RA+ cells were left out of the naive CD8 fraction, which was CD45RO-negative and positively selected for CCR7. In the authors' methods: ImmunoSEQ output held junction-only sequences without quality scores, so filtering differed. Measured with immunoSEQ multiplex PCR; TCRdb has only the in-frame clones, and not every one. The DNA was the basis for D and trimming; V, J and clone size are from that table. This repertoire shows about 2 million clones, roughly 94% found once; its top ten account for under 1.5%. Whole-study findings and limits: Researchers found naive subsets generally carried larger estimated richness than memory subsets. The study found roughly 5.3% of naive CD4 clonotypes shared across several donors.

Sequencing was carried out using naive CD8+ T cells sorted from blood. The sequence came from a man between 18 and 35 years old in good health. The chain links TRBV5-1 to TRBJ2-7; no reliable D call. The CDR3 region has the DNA TGCGCCAGCAGCGCCAGCTCCTACGAGCAGTACTTC. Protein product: CASSASSYEQYF.